The T cell receptor (beta chain) under discussion was sequenced for a study of chemoradiotherapy in HPV16-positive cancers. General study findings and limits: Better recurrence-free survival went with HPV-responsive T-cell expansion in HPV16-positive patients.

Regarding this clone: What it recognizes is unknown.

Profiling relied on immunoSEQ multiplex PCR, and the TCRdb table lists in-frame clones only, not all of them. The sample has more than 9,000 clones, roughly 83% seen once. This CDR3 comprises 17 residues. J was trimmed by 2 bases and V by 4 bases; bases with no gene match: 2. Looked up from germline, CDR1 is SGHVS and CDR2 is FQNEAQ. The source material was blood, sampled from a patient who underwent chemoradiotherapy. The TCR was taken from a human donor with HPV-associated anogenital cancer. The chain links TRBV7-8 to TRBJ2-1; 16 nucleotides align to TRBD2. The CDR3: CASSWGTSGGAYNEQFF. In nucleotides, the CDR3 is TGTGCCAGCAGCTGGGGGACTAGCGGGGGGGCCTACAATGAGCAGTTCTTC.